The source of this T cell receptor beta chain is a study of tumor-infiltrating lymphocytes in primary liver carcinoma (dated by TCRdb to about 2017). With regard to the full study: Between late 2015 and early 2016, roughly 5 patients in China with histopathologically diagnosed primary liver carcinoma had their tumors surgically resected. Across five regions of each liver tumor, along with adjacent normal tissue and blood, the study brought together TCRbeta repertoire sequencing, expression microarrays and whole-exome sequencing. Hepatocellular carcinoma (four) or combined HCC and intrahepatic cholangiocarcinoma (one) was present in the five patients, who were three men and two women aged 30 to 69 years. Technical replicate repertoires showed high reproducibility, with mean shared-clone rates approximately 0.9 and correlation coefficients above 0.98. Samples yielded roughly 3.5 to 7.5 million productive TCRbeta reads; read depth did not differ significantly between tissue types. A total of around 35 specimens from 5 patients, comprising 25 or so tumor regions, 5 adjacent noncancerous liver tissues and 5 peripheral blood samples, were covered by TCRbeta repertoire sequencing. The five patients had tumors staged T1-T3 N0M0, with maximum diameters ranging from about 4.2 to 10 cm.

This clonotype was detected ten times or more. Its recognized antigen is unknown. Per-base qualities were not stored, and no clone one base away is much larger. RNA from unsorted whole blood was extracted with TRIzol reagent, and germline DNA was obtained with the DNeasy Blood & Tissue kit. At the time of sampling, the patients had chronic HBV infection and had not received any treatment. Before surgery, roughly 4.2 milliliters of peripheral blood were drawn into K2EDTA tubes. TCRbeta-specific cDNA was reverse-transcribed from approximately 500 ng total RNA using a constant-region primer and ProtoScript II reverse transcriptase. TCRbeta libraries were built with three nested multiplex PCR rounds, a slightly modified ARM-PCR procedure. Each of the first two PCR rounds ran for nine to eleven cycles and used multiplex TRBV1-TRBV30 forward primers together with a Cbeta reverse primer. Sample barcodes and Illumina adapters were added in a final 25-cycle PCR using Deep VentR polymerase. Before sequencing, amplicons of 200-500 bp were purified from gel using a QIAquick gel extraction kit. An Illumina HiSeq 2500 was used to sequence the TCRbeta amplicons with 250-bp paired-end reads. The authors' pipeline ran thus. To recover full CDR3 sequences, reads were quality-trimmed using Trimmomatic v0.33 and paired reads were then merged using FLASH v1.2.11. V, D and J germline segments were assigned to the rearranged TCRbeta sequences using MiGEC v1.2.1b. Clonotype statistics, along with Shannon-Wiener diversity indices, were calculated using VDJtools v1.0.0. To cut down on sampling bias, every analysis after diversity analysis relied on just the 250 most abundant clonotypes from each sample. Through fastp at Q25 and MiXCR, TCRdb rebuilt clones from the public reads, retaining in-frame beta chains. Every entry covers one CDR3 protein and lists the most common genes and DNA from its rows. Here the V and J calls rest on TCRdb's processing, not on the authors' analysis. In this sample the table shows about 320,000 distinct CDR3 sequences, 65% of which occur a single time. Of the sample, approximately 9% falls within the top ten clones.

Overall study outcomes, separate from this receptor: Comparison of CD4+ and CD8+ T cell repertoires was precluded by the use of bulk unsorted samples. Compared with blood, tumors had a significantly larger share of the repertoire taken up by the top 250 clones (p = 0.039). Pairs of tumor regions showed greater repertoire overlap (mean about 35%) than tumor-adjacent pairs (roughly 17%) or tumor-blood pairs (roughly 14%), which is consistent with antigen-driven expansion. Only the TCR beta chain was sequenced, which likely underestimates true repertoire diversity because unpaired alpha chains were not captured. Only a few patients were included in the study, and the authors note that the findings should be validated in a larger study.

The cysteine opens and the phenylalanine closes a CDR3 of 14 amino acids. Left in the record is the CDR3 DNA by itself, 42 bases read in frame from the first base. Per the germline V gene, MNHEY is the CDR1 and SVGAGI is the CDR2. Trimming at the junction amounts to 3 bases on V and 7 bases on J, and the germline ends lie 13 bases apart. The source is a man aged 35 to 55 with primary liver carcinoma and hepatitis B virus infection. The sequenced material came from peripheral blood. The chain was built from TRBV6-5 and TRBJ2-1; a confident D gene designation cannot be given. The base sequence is TGTGCCAGCAGTTATGATACGGTGGTGAATGAGCAGTTCTTC. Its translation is CASSYDTVVNEQFF.